Each of the 10 T cell receptor beta chains below was sequenced from the same sample in a study of T cell changes during pregnancy in multiple sclerosis. Here immunoSEQ multiplex PCR was the method, and the copy in TCRdb shows in-frame clones only, minus some. The table records 55,000 to 75,000 clones, roughly nine tenths of them present only once. The sample here was peripheral blood, taken in the third trimester of pregnancy. Source of these receptors: a female donor in good health, enrolled as a control in a pregnancy study.

In this sample, this clone turned up once. The chain is built from TRBV30 and TRBJ1-2; no clear D gene. CDR1 and CDR2 (germline): GTSNPN, SVGIG (reference sequence). V dropped 4 bases and J dropped 2 bases, with 14 bases sitting between them. The CDR3 is 14 residues long. The CDR3 sequence is CAWKTGVLNYGYTF. The CDR3 DNA reads as TGTGCCTGGAAGACCGGGGTATTGAACTATGGCTACACCTTC. Filled out from reference TRBV30 and TRBJ1-2, the complete variable domain reads SQTIHQWPATLVQPVGSPLSLECTVEGTSNPNLYWYRQAAGRGLQLLFYSVGIGQISSEVPQNLSASRPQDRQFILSSKKLLLSDSGFYLCAWKTGVLNYGYTFGSGTRLTVV.

With regard to this clone: Sequence at one end of the junction differs from germline and may be a read error. The J gene is TRBJ2-2, the V gene TRBV7-7, with a tentative D call TRBD1 (5 bases). Germline CDR1 reads SSHAT; CDR2 reads FNYEAQ (reference sequence). This CDR3 is 13 amino acids long. The CDR3 sequence: CASRGRVPGELFF. CDR3 sequence (DNA): TGTGCTAGCAGAGGCAGGGTGCCCGGGGAGCTGTTTTTT.

This chain connects TRBV7-3 to TRBJ2-7, with D possibly TRBD2 on 6 matching bases. CDR1 is SGHTA and CDR2 is FQGTGA in the germline V gene. The CDR3 is 14 amino acids. The V and J ends lost 2 bases and 1 base respectively, with 9 bases between them. CDR3: CASSLYRGSYEQYF. CDR3 bases: TGTGCCAGCAGCTTATACCGGGGGTCCTACGAGCAGTACTTC.

This chain links TRBV11-2 with TRBJ2-7; no firm D call. In germline, CDR1 is SGHAT, CDR2 FQNNGV. V shed 2 bases and J shed 0 bases, with 8 bases lying between them. The CDR3 extends over 14 amino acids. The CDR3 nucleotides read TGTGCCAGCAGCTTACTATGGAGCTCCTACGAGCAGTACTTC. This sequence encodes CASSLLWSSYEQYF.

This clone was observed a few times. V usage is TRBV5-1 and J usage is TRBJ2-2; weak D call: TRBD2 (5 bases). V was clipped by 3 bases and J by 8 bases, with 11 bases between them. The CDR3 covers 13 residues. Germline CDR1 and CDR2: SGHRS and YFSETQ. The CDR3 DNA reads as TGCGCCAGCAGCTGGGGAGAAAGAGGGGAGCTGTTTTTT. It yields the protein CASSWGERGELFF.

This chain connects TRBV19 to TRBJ2-5; 7 nucleotides agree with TRBD1. There are 14 residues in the CDR3. The junction had 9 bases not matched to a gene; V was cut back by 8 bases and J by 3 bases. CDR1 and CDR2 (germline): LNHDA, SQIVND (reference sequence). The chain's CDR3 is CASRDSGGEETQYF. CDR3 bases: TGTGCCAGTCGGGACAGTGGGGGCGAAGAGACCCAGTACTTC.

The V gene is TRBV5-1, the J gene TRBJ2-1; 12 nucleotides line up with TRBD2. Germline trimming cut 3 bases from V and 5 bases from J; bases unmatched to any gene: 3. Germline V gene sequence: CDR1 SGHRS, CDR2 YFSETQ. This CDR3 spans 15 amino acids. CDR3 region: CASSSGLAGNNEQFF. The CDR3 coding sequence is TGCGCCAGCAGCTCCGGACTAGCGGGGAACAATGAGCAGTTCTTC.

The chain recombines TRBV18 with TRBJ1-2, with a weak D call TRBD1 (5 bases). CDR3 length: 13 residues. Germline V gene lookup returns CDR1 KGHSH and CDR2 LQKENI. V lost 6 bases and J 4 bases, leaving 12 bases between the germline ends. The CDR3: CASSLWGGYGYTF. CDR3 bases: TGTGCCAGCTCCCTTTGGGGCGGCTATGGCTACACCTTC.

The chain carries TRBV19 and TRBJ1-2; D ambiguous. Trimming shortened V by 7 bases and J by 7 bases, and 19 bases separated the two germline ends. The germline CDR1 and CDR2 sequences are LNHDA and SQIVND (reference sequence). This CDR3 is built from 14 residues. The CDR3 is CASTLGGRNAGYTF. DNA for the CDR3: TGTGCCAGTACCCTAGGAGGGCGGAACGCTGGCTACACCTTC.

The chain couples TRBV29-1 to TRBJ2-7; TRBD1 might be the D (5 bases). Germline V gene sequence: CDR1 SQVTM, CDR2 ANQGSEA. Trimming cost V 5 bases and J 3 bases, with 14 bases left between them. This CDR3 has 13 residues. The CDR3 sequence is CSVSQGGFYEQYF. The CDR3, as DNA: TGCAGCGTTAGTCAGGGCGGATTCTACGAGCAGTACTTC.